The sample holds many counts of the clone carrying this T cell receptor (beta chain). Its antigen is unidentified. Germline CDR1 and CDR2: MDHEN and SYDVKM. The CDR3 consists of 12 residues. The V end was cut by 5 bases, the J end by 3 bases, with 7 bases between. The sample is drawn from a study of T cells in Graves' hyperthyroidism and ophthalmopathy. Patients affected by ophthalmopathy presented a Clinical Activity Score of at least 3, a NOSPECS grade of at least 4, and disease duration below 3 months. Clinical symptoms, serum thyroxine and TRAb, thyroid ultrasound and orbital computed tomography were used for the diagnoses. RNA transcripts served as the template for amplifying TCR beta CDR3 regions. Researchers ran a first-round RT-PCR on the TCR CDR3 using the HTBI primer set. TCRdb ran MiXCR on the multiplex PCR reads and lists one entry per CDR3 protein. Of around 610,000 distinct CDR3 sequences in the sample, roughly 14% were seen once.

Findings and limits, study-wide: Ophthalmopathy got predicted by the model a median about six months before its onset. Ophthalmopathy and stable hyperthyroidism were separated by a 13 V-J model.

This receptor was identified in a woman in her thirties or forties with Graves' ophthalmopathy. Sequencing used blood. The chain joins TRBV28 to TRBJ1-1, with D unresolved. The CDR3 DNA reads as TGTGCCAGCAGTGAGAGGGACACTGAAGCTTTCTTT. It is translated as CASSERDTEAFF.